This T cell receptor (beta chain) appears in the sequencing data of a study of blood T cell repertoires in COVID-19. Study processing details: Reference gene primers were amplified, and this amplification served to estimate nucleated cell counts. This table comes from immunoSEQ multiplex PCR, and its TCRdb copy is limited to in-frame clones, with some not included. Clonal size and the V and J genes are those of that table, whereas D and trimming came from the DNA. There are around 270,000 clones in the sample; approximately 89% occur only once, and about 3.1% lies in the top ten. Sample: PBMCs or T cells enriched from blood (not recorded which). This TCR was sampled from a woman in her 40s who had been exposed to COVID-19.

The CDR3 is CASSQQPGVAAGYTF. CDR3 sequence (DNA): TGCGCCAGCAGCCAACAACCGGGGGTTGCCGCTGGCTACACCTTC. V is TRBV4-1 and J is TRBJ1-2, with a weak D call TRBD1 (5 bases). Per the germline V gene, CDR1 is MGHRA and CDR2 is YSYEKL. This CDR3 has 15 amino acids. The V end was cut by 2 bases, the J end by 7 bases, with 17 bases between.